One and the same sample provided the 2 T cell receptor beta chains below, sequenced in a study of cytomegalovirus exposure and HLA in healthy donors. The PCR used 60 Vbeta and 13 Jbeta primers. Sequencing was performed with immunoSEQ multiplex PCR; in TCRdb, only in-frame clones are kept and a portion is missing. The data show roughly 120,000 clones, over 70% seen once. The sample taken for sequencing was PBMCs. All receptors derive from a woman between 40 and 50 years old in good health and CMV-seropositive.

The V gene is TRBV4-2, the J gene TRBJ1-3; D is unresolved. V gave up 0 bases and J gave up 0 bases, with 12 bases separating them. Germline CDR1 reads LGHNA; CDR2 reads YNFKEQ. This CDR3 comprises 17 residues. The CDR3 loop is CASSQDTRGASGNTIYF. The CDR3 DNA is TGTGCCAGCAGCCAAGACACGCGGGGAGCCTCTGGAAACACCATATATTTT.

Only one count was recorded for this clone. The chain recombines TRBV7-3 with TRBJ2-1; 8 nucleotides match TRBD2. J lost 5 bases, V lost 5 bases, and 8 bases had no gene match. Germline loops: CDR1 SGHTA, CDR2 FQGTGA. This CDR3 has 15 residues. This chain's CDR3 is CASSTGLGVDNEQFF. The DNA of the CDR3 is TGTGCCAGCAGCACGGGACTAGGGGTAGACAATGAGCAGTTCTTC. The full variable domain, in which reference TRBV7-3 and TRBJ2-1 provide the parts outside the CDR3, is GAGVSQTPSNKVTEKGKYVELRCDPISGHTALYWYRQSLGQGPEFLIYFQGTGAADDSGLPNDRFFAVRPEGSVSTLKIQRTERGDSAVYLCASSTGLGVDNEQFFGPGTRLTVL.